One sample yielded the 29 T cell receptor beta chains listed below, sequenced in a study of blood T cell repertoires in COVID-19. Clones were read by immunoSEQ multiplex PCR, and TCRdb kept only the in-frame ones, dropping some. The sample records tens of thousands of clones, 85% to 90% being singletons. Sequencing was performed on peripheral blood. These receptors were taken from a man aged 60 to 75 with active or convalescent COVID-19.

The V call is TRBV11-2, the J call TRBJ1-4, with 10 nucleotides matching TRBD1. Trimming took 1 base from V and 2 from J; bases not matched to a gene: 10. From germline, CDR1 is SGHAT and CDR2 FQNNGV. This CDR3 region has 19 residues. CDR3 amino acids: CASSLVSGTGVPTNEKLFF. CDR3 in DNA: TGTGCCAGCAGCTTAGTTTCTGGGACAGGGGTGCCGACTAATGAAAAACTGTTTTTT. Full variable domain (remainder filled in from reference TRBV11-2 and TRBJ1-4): EAGVAQSPRYKIIEKRQSVAFWCNPISGHATLYWYQQILGQGPKLLIQFQNNGVVDDSQLPKDRFSAERLKGVDSTLKIQPAKLEDSAVYLCASSLVSGTGVPTNEKLFFGSGTQLSVL.

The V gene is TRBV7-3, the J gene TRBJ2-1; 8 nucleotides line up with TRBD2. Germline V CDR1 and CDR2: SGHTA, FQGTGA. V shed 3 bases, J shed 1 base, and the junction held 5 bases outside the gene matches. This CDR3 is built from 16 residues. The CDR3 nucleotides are TGTGCCAGCAGCTTTCATAGCGGGGAATCCTACAATGAGCAGTTCTTC. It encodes CASSFHSGESYNEQFF. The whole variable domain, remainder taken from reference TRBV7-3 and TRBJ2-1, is GAGVSQTPSNKVTEKGKYVELRCDPISGHTALYWYRQSLGQGPEFLIYFQGTGAADDSGLPNDRFFAVRPEGSVSTLKIQRTERGDSAVYLCASSFHSGESYNEQFFGPGTRLTVL.

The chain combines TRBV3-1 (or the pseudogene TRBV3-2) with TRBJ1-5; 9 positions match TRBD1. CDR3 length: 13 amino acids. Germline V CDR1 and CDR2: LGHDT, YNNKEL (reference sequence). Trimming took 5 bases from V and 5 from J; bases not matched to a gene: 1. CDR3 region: CASSGTGHQPQHF. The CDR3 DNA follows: TGTGCCAGCAGCGGGACAGGGCATCAGCCCCAGCATTTT.

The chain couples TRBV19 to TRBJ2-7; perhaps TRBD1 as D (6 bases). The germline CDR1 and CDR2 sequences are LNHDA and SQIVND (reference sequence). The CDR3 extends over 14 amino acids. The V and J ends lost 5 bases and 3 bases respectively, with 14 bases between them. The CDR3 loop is CASSQGMALYEQYF. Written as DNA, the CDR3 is TGTGCCAGTAGTCAGGGGATGGCCCTCTACGAGCAGTACTTC.

CDR3 sequence reads: CASMGLDTQYF. The CDR3 DNA reads TGTGCCAGCATGGGGCTCGATACGCAGTATTTT. The rearrangement links TRBV27 to TRBJ2-3, with D perhaps TRBD1 (5 bases). CDR1 is MNHEY and CDR2 is SMNVEV in the germline V gene (reference sequence). This CDR3 comprises 11 residues. Trimming took 7 bases from V and 6 from J, leaving 8 bases between them.

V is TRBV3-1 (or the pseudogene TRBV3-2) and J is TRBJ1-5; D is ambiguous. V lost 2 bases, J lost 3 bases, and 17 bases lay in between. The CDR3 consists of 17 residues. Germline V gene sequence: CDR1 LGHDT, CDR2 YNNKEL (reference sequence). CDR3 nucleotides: TGTGCCAGCAGCCAAAAGGTGACTGGTCAAGACAATCAGCCCCAGCATTTT. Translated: CASSQKVTGQDNQPQHF.

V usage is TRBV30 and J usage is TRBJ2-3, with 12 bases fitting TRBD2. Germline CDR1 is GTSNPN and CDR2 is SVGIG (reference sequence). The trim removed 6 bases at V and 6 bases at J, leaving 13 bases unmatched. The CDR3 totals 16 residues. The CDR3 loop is CACPSLAGGPPDTQYF. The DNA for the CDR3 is TGTGCCTGCCCATCCCTAGCGGGAGGGCCTCCGGATACGCAGTATTTT.

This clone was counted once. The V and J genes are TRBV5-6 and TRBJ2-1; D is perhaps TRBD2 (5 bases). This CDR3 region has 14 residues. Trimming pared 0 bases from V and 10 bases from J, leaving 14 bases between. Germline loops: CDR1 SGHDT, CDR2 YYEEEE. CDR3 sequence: CASSLADGWREQFF. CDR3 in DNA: TGTGCCAGCAGCTTGGCTGATGGGTGGAGGGAGCAGTTCTTC.

CDR3 in amino acids: CASSQRGIAGIYNEQFF. In nucleotides, the CDR3 is TGTGCCAGCAGCCAAAGAGGTATAGCGGGAATCTACAATGAGCAGTTCTTC. This rearrangement joins TRBV3-1 (or the pseudogene TRBV3-2) to TRBJ2-1, with 8 nucleotides matching TRBD2. Trimming removed 2 bases from V and 3 bases from J; junction bases left unmatched: 9. Germline CDR1 LGHDT, CDR2 YNNKEL (reference sequence). The CDR3 consists of 17 residues.

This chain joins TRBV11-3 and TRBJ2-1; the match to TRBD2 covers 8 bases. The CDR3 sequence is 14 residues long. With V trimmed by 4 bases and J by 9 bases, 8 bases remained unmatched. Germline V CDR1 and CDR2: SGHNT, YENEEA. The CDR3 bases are TGTGCCAGCAGCTCGAACGGGAGGGCCGCTGAGCAGTTCTTC. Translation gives CASSSNGRAAEQFF.

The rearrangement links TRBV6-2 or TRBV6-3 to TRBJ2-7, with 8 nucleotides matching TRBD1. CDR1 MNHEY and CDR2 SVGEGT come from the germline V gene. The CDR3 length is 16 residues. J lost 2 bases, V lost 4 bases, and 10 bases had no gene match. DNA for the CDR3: TGTGCCAGCAGTTGGTGGACAGGGAGGCTCCCCTACGAGCAGTACTTC. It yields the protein CASSWWTGRLPYEQYF.

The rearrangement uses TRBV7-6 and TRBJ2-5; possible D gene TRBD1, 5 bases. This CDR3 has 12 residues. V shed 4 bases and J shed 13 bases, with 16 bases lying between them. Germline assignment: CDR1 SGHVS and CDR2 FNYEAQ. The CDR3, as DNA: TGTGCCAGCAGCTGGTTCGACAGTTCCTTGTACTTC. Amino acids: CASSWFDSSLYF.

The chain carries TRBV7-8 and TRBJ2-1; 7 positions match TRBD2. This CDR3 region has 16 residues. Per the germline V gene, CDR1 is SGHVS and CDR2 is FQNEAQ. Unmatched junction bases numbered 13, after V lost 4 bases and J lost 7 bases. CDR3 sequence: CASSWAGVWTSNEQFF. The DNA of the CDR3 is TGTGCCAGCAGCTGGGCGGGAGTATGGACTAGTAATGAGCAGTTCTTC.

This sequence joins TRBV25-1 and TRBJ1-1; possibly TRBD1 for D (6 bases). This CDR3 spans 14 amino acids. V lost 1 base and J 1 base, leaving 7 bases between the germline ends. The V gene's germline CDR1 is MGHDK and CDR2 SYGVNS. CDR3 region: CASSESDRNTEAFF. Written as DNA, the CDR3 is TGTGCCAGCAGTGAATCGGACAGGAACACTGAAGCTTTCTTT. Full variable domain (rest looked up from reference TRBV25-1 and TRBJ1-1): EADIYQTPRYLVIGTGKKITLECSQTMGHDKMYWYQQDPGMELHLIHYSYGVNSTEKGDLSSESTVSRIRTEHFPLTLESARPSHTSQYLCASSESDRNTEAFFGQGTRLTVV.

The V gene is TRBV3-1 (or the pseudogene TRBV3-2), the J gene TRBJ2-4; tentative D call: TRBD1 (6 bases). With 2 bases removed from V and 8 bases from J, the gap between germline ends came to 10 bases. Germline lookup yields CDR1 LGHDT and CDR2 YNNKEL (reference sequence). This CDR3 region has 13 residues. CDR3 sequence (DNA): TGTGCCAGCAGCCAAAGAGGGGGAGACATTCAGTACTTC. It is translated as CASSQRGGDIQYF.

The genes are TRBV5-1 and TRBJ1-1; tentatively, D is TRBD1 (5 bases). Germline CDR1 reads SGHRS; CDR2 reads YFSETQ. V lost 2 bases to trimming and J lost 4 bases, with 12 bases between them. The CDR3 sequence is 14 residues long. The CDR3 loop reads CASSFRNGGTEAFF. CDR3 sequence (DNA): TGCGCCAGCAGCTTTAGGAACGGGGGCACTGAAGCTTTCTTT.

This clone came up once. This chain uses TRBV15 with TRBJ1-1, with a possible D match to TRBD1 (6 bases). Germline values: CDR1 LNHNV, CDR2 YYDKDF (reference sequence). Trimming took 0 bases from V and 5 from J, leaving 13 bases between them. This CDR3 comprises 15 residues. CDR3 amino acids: CATSRDPGVGTEAFF. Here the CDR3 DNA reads TGTGCCACCAGCAGAGATCCAGGGGTTGGGACTGAAGCTTTCTTT.

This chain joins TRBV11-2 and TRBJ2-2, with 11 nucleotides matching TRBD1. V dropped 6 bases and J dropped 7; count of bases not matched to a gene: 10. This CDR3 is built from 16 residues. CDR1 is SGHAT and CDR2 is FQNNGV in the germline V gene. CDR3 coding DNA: TGTGCCAGCAGTCTAAGCCGGGACAGGGGGATCGGGGAGCTGTTTTTT. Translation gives CASSLSRDRGIGELFF.

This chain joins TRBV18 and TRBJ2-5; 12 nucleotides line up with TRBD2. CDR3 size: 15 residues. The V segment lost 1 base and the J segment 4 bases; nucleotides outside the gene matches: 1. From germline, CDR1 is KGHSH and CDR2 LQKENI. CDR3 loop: CASSPLGLAGETQYF. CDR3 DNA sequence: TGTGCCAGCTCACCACTGGGACTAGCGGGAGAGACCCAGTACTTC. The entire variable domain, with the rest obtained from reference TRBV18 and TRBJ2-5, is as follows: NAGVMQNPRHLVRRRGQEARLRCSPMKGHSHVYWYRQLPEEGLKFMVYLQKENIIDESGMPKERFSAEFPKEGPSILRIQQVVRGDSAAYFCASSPLGLAGETQYFGPGTRLLVL.

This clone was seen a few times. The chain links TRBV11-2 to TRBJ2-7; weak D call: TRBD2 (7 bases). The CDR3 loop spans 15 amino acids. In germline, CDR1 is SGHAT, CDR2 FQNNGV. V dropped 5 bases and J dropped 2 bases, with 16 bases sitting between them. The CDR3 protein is CASSPGRRGPYEQYF. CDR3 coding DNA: TGTGCCAGCAGCCCCGGGCGGCGGGGGCCCTACGAGCAGTACTTC. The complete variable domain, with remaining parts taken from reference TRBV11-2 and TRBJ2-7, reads EAGVAQSPRYKIIEKRQSVAFWCNPISGHATLYWYQQILGQGPKLLIQFQNNGVVDDSQLPKDRFSAERLKGVDSTLKIQPAKLEDSAVYLCASSPGRRGPYEQYFGPGTRLTVT.

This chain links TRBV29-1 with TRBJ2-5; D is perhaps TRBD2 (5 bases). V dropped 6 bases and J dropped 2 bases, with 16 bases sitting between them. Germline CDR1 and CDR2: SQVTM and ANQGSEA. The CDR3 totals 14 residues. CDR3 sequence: CSVGLWYEQETQYF. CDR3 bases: TGCAGCGTCGGACTTTGGTACGAACAAGAGACCCAGTACTTC.

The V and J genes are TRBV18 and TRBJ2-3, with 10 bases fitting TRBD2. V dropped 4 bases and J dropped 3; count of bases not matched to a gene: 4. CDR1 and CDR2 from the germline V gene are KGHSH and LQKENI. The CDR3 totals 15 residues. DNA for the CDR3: TGTGCCAGCTCACGTACTAGCGGGAAAACAGATACGCAGTATTTT. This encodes CASSRTSGKTDTQYF.

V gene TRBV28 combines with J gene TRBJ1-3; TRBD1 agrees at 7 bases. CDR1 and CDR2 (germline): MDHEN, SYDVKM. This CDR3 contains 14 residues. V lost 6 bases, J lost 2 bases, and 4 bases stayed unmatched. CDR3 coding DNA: TGTGCCAGCAGACGACAGGGTCCTGGAAACACCATATATTTT. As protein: CASRRQGPGNTIYF.

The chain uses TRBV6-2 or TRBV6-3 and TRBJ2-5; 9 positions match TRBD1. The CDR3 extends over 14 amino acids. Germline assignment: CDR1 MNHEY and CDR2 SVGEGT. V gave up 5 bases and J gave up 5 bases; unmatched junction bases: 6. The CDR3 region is CASSTTGGGETQYF. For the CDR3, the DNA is TGTGCCAGCAGTACGACAGGGGGTGGTGAGACCCAGTACTTC.

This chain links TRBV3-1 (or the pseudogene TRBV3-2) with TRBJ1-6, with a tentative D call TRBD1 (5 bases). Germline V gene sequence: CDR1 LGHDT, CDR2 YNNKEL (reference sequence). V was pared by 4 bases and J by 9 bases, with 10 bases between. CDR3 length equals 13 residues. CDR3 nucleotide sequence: TGTGCCAGCAGCCGTGACAGAGGTTCACCCCTCCACTTT. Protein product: CASSRDRGSPLHF.

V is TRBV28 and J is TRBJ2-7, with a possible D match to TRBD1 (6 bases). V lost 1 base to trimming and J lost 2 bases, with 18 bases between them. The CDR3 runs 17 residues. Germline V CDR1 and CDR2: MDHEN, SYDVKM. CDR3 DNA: TGTGCCAGCAGTTTATATCCTTCGACAGGAGGCCCCTACGAGCAGTACTTC. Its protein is CASSLYPSTGGPYEQYF.

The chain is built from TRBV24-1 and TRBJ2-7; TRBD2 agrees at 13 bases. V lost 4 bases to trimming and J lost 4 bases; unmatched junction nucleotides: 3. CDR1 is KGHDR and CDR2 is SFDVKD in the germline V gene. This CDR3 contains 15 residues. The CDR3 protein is CATSEGLAGMYEQYF. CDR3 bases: TGTGCCACCAGTGAGGGACTAGCGGGGATGTACGAGCAGTACTTC.

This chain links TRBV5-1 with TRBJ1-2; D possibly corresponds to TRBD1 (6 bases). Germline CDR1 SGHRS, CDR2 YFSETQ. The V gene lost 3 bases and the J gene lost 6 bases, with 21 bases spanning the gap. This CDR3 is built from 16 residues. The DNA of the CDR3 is TGCGCCAGCAGCTACGGACAGCGGACCCAGAGGGATGGCTACACCTTC. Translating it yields CASSYGQRTQRDGYTF. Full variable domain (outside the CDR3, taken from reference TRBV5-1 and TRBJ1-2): KAGVTQTPRYLIKTRGQQVTLSCSPISGHRSVSWYQQTPGQGLQFLFEYFSETQRNKGNFPGRFSGRQFSNSRSEMNVSTLELGDSALYLCASSYGQRTQRDGYTFGSGTRLTVV.

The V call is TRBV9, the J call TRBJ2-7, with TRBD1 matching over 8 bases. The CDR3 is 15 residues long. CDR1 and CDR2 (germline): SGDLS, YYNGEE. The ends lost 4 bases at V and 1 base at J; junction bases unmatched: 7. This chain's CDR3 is CASSPGQGSSYEQYF. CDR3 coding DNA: TGTGCCAGCAGCCCCGGACAGGGAAGTTCCTACGAGCAGTACTTC.